The 8 T cell receptor beta chains presented below share a single source sample, sequenced in a study of blood T cells in healthy people across ages. Using a J-beta primer mix together with a sample-barcoded 5' primer, a second PCR was run for roughly 6 to 11 cycles. TCRdb reprocessed the 5' RACE reads via MiXCR and lists one record per CDR3 protein. The data hold 650,000 to 700,000 distinct CDR3 sequences, with less than 40% observed a single time. The sequenced material came from blood. Receptors originate from a woman older than 75 in good health.

CDR3 sequence (DNA): TGTGCCAGCAGTGTGGCGGACTATGGCTACACCTTC. Protein product: CASSVADYGYTF. This sequence joins TRBV2 and TRBJ1-2, with D unresolved. V was shortened by 4 bases and J by 3 bases, with 6 bases between the two germline ends. This CDR3 is 12 amino acids long. The V gene's germline CDR1 is SNHLY and CDR2 FYNNEI.

The genes are TRBV5-4 and TRBJ2-1; D is unresolved. Germline assignment: CDR1 SGHNT and CDR2 YYREEE (reference sequence). This CDR3 is built from 15 residues. Trimming left V 1 base short and J 1 base short, with 9 bases between. CDR3: CASSLSRTSYNEQFF. CDR3 DNA: TGTGCCAGCAGCTTGAGCCGTACATCCTACAATGAGCAGTTCTTC.

This clonotype has at least ten counts. CDR3 nucleotide sequence: TGTGCCAGCAGTCCGGGCTCAGGGGGCTCGAATTCACCCCTCCACTTT. Amino acid sequence: CASSPGSGGSNSPLHF. The genes are TRBV6-1 and TRBJ1-6; TRBD1 agrees at 8 bases. Germline lookup yields CDR1 MNHNS and CDR2 SASEGT. The CDR3 has 16 residues. V lost 5 bases and J lost 7; bases outside the gene matches: 10.

This clonotype was observed a single time. This chain joins TRBV6-6 and TRBJ2-2, with D possibly being TRBD2 (6 bases). This CDR3 is 17 amino acids long. Germline CDR1 MNHNY, CDR2 SVGAGI (reference sequence). The V end was cut by 6 bases, the J end by 0 bases, with 17 bases between. CDR3 loop: CASSFLISGANTGELFF. The CDR3 DNA reads as TGTGCCAGCAGCTTCCTTATTTCGGGGGCGAACACCGGGGAGCTGTTTTTT.

This clonotype was seen repeatedly, ten times or more. This sequence joins TRBV6-2 or TRBV6-3 and TRBJ1-5, with D possibly TRBD1 on 5 matching bases. Trimming removed 5 bases at V and 2 bases at J, with 16 bases between. The CDR3 sequence is 16 residues long. Germline CDR1 is MNHEY and CDR2 is SVGEGT. CDR3 sequence reads: CASSPRDSYGNQPQHF. The CDR3 DNA follows: TGTGCCAGCAGTCCCAGGGATTCCTACGGCAATCAGCCCCAGCATTTT.

This clonotype was found a few times. The rearrangement joins TRBV13 to TRBJ1-2; TRBD1 might be the D (5 bases). Germline V gene lookup returns CDR1 PRHDT and CDR2 FYEKMQ (reference sequence). V dropped 1 base and J dropped 7 bases, with 19 bases sitting between them. This CDR3 region has 16 residues. CDR3 bases: TGTGCCAGCAGCTTAGCAGCCGCAGGGTGGAGGGGTGGCTACACCTTC. As protein: CASSLAAAGWRGGYTF.

This rearrangement joins TRBV30 to TRBJ2-2, with D tentatively TRBD1 or TRBD2 (7 bases each). V gave up 2 bases and J gave up 4 bases, with 20 bases separating them. This CDR3 comprises 17 residues. Germline assignment: CDR1 GTSNPN and CDR2 SVGIG (reference sequence). The CDR3 region is CAWSRSRGGSGTGELFF. CDR3 nucleotide sequence: TGTGCCTGGAGTAGGAGCAGGGGGGGTTCGGGCACCGGGGAGCTGTTTTTT.

Ten or more counts support this clonotype. This chain links TRBV7-2 with TRBJ2-7; D unresolved. The CDR3 is 11 amino acids. Trimming left V 5 bases short and J 5 bases short, with 7 bases between. Germline V gene sequence: CDR1 SGHTA, CDR2 FQGNSA. Written as DNA, the CDR3 is TGTGCCAGCAGCCCCGCCGACGAGCAGTACTTC. Protein sequence: CASSPADEQYF. Drawing the rest from reference TRBV7-2 and TRBJ2-7, the complete variable domain is GAGVSQSPSNKVTEKGKDVELRCDPISGHTALYWYRQSLGQGLEFLIYFQGNSAPDKSGLPSDRFSAERTGGSVSTLTIQRTQQEDSAVYLCASSPADEQYFGPGTRLTVT.